The 25 T cell receptor beta chains reported below all come from one sample, sequenced in a study of blood T cell repertoires in COVID-19. Some clones are missing from TCRdb's copy, which holds only in-frame ones; the method was immunoSEQ multiplex PCR. The table lists about 150,000 clones, roughly 88% of them singletons. The sample comprised peripheral blood. The receptors shown here come from a woman aged 55-69 years with COVID-19, enrolled during active disease.

The rearrangement uses TRBV19 and TRBJ1-4; D remains unclear. The CDR3 has 16 residues. The germline V gene has CDR1 LNHDA and CDR2 SQIVND (reference sequence). Trimming cost V 7 bases and J 5 bases, with 20 bases left between them. CDR3 in DNA: TGTGCCAGTAATCAAAGGTGGGAGGTACTAAATGAAAAACTGTTTTTT. It codes for CASNQRWEVLNEKLFF.

The CDR3: CASSQGGAVGGELFF. The DNA for the CDR3 is TGTGCCAGCAGTCAAGGGGGCGCGGTGGGAGGGGAGCTGTTTTTT. This chain links TRBV28 with TRBJ2-2; 7 positions match TRBD1. Germline V CDR1 and CDR2: MDHEN, SYDVKM. After removal of 5 bases from V and 8 bases from J, the junction contained 11 bases not matched to a gene. CDR3 size: 15 residues.

The chain carries TRBV11-2 and TRBJ2-4, with D possibly matching TRBD1 (7 bases). The CDR3 is 16 residues long. Trimming shortened V by 5 bases and J by 7 bases, and 21 bases separated the two germline ends. Germline-derived CDR1 and CDR2 are SGHAT and FQNNGV. CDR3 amino acids: CASSQTQGGGVNIQYF. CDR3 nucleotide sequence: TGTGCCAGCAGCCAAACCCAGGGGGGAGGAGTGAACATTCAGTACTTC.

V and J are TRBV11-1 and TRBJ2-2; 12 bases are shared with TRBD2. The CDR3 totals 15 residues. Trimming cost V 5 bases and J 4 bases; bases outside gene matches: 2. Looked up from germline, CDR1 is SGHAT and CDR2 is FQDESV (reference sequence). The CDR3 bases are TGTGCCAGCAGCGAACTAGCGGGGGGCACCGGGGAGCTGTTTTTT. Protein product: CASSELAGGTGELFF. Combining the CDR3 with reference TRBV11-1 and TRBJ2-2 gives the whole variable domain EAEVAQSPRYKITEKSQAVAFWCDPISGHATLYWYRQILGQGPELLVQFQDESVVDDSQLPKDRFSAERLKGVDSTLKIQPAELGDSAMYLCASSELAGGTGELFFGEGSRLTVL.

This clone was counted a few times. The V call is TRBV15, the J call TRBJ2-7, with D possibly matching TRBD2 (5 bases). This CDR3 comprises 15 residues. Germline values: CDR1 LNHNV, CDR2 YYDKDF (reference sequence). V was shortened by 1 base and J by 0 bases, with 10 bases between the two germline ends. The CDR3: CATSRVTGDSYEQYF. The DNA of the CDR3 is TGTGCCACCAGCAGAGTTACCGGGGACTCCTACGAGCAGTACTTC.

The J gene is TRBJ2-7, the V gene TRBV5-4; 13 positions match TRBD2. The CDR3 sequence is 15 residues long. The germline gives CDR1 SGHNT, CDR2 YYREEE (reference sequence). J was trimmed by 2 bases and V by 5 bases; bases with no gene match: 4. The CDR3 sequence is CASSPGTSGTYEQYF. The CDR3 bases are TGTGCCAGCAGTCCCGGGACTAGCGGGACCTACGAGCAGTACTTC. Complete variable domain (other parts from reference TRBV5-4 and TRBJ2-7): ETGVTQSPTHLIKTRGQQVTLRCSSQSGHNTVSWYQQALGQGPQFIFQYYREEENGRGNFPPRFSGLQFPNYSSELNVNALELDDSALYLCASSPGTSGTYEQYFGPGTRLTVT.

As regards this clone: An end of the junction does not agree with germline; a read error may underlie this. This chain joins TRBV18 and TRBJ1-2, with TRBD1 matching over 8 bases. The CDR3 contains 13 residues. Germline CDR1 reads KGHSH; CDR2 reads LQKENI. The CDR3 sequence is CASTPDRDGGYTF. The CDR3 DNA reads TGTGCCAGCACACCGGACAGGGACGGTGGCTACACCTTC.

In the case of this clone: This sample includes further DNA sequences coding for the same CDR3. This chain connects TRBV29-1 to TRBJ1-2; D is undetermined. Germline CDR1 and CDR2: SQVTM and ANQGSEA. This CDR3 has 11 amino acids. Trimming pared 2 bases from V and 6 bases from J, leaving 7 bases between. The CDR3: CSVELRDGYTF. The CDR3 nucleotides are TGCAGCGTTGAATTACGGGATGGCTACACCTTC.

The chain couples TRBV7-8 to TRBJ2-7, with 15 nucleotides matching TRBD2. V dropped 5 bases and J dropped 4; count of bases not matched to a gene: 3. The CDR3 sequence is 15 residues long. The V gene's germline CDR1 is SGHVS and CDR2 FQNEAQ. The CDR3 here is CASSTGTSGGYEQYF. The CDR3 region has the DNA TGTGCCAGCAGCACAGGGACTAGCGGGGGGTACGAGCAGTACTTC.

In its sample, this clone was seen a few times. The chain couples TRBV7-9 to TRBJ2-7; 8 nucleotides line up with TRBD2. This CDR3 spans 15 amino acids. The V and J ends lost 2 bases and 0 bases, in that order; junction bases with no gene match: 3. Germline CDR1 is SEHNR and CDR2 is FQNEAQ (reference sequence). The CDR3 here is CASSLTGGASYEQYF. The CDR3 nucleotides are TGTGCCAGCAGCTTAACCGGGGGGGCCTCCTACGAGCAGTACTTC. Based on the CDR3 plus reference TRBV7-9 and TRBJ2-7, the full variable domain is DTGVSQNPRHKITKRGQNVTFRCDPISEHNRLYWYRQTLGQGPEFLTYFQNEAQLEKSRLLSDRFSAERPKGSFSTLEIQRTEQGDSAMYLCASSLTGGASYEQYFGPGTRLTVT.

The chain carries TRBV5-1 and TRBJ2-3, with 11 bases aligning to TRBD1. Trimming removed 5 bases from V and 4 bases from J; junction bases left unmatched: 3. The CDR3 runs 14 residues. Germline values: CDR1 SGHRS, CDR2 YFSETQ. The CDR3 DNA reads TGCGCCAGCAGGTGGACAGGGGGCGCAGATACGCAGTATTTT. Amino acid sequence: CASRWTGGADTQYF.

V is TRBV5-1 and J is TRBJ1-3; D remains ambiguous. There are 14 residues in the CDR3. In germline, CDR1 is SGHRS, CDR2 YFSETQ. Trimming cost V 0 bases and J 6 bases, with 10 bases left between them. CDR3 amino acids: CASSLAGRQNTIYF. The CDR3 DNA is TGCGCCAGCAGCTTGGCGGGGAGACAAAACACCATATATTTT.

The rearrangement links TRBV7-9 to TRBJ2-7, with D maybe TRBD2 (6 bases). The germline CDR1 and CDR2 sequences are SEHNR and FQNEAQ (reference sequence). There are 17 residues in the CDR3. The ends were cut back, 5 bases at V and 4 bases at J, with 24 bases in the middle. The CDR3, as DNA: TGTGCCAGCAGCCGAATATGGGAGGCGATGGGCCCATACGAGCAGTACTTC. Amino acids: CASSRIWEAMGPYEQYF. Supplemented by reference TRBV7-9 and TRBJ2-7, the full variable domain reads DTGVSQNPRHKITKRGQNVTFRCDPISEHNRLYWYRQTLGQGPEFLTYFQNEAQLEKSRLLSDRFSAERPKGSFSTLEIQRTEQGDSAMYLCASSRIWEAMGPYEQYFGPGTRLTVT.

The chain is built from TRBV5-1 and TRBJ2-1; D not certain. The CDR3 has 15 amino acids. The ends were cut back, 6 bases at V and 1 base at J, with 14 bases in the middle. CDR1 is SGHRS and CDR2 is YFSETQ in the germline V gene. The CDR3: CASTFIPRSYNEQFF. CDR3 sequence (DNA): TGCGCCAGCACTTTTATCCCCAGGTCCTACAATGAGCAGTTCTTC.

This clone has just one count. This sequence joins TRBV10-2 and TRBJ1-1, with TRBD1 as a possible D gene (6 bases). V was clipped by 5 bases and J by 4 bases, with 11 bases between them. The CDR3 consists of 13 residues. CDR1 is WSHSY and CDR2 is SAAADI in the germline V gene. The CDR3 loop is CASSPQGSTEAFF. CDR3 bases: TGCGCCAGCAGTCCGCAGGGGAGCACTGAAGCTTTCTTT.

The V and J genes are TRBV7-9 and TRBJ1-2, with D possibly matching TRBD1 (5 bases). Germline CDR1 SEHNR, CDR2 FQNEAQ (reference sequence). The CDR3 length is 11 residues. Deletions cut 8 bases from V and 8 bases from J, with 12 bases between. The CDR3 bases are TGTGCCAGCTCGGGGGGGTCCGGCTACACCTTC. Translation gives CASSGGSGYTF.

V and J are TRBV6-6 and TRBJ1-2, with TRBD1 as a possible D gene (5 bases). V gave up 4 bases and J gave up 4 bases, with 10 bases separating them. Germline-derived CDR1 and CDR2 are MNHNY and SVGAGI (reference sequence). CDR3 length: 13 residues. CDR3 sequence: CASSSPDSYGYTF. The CDR3 bases are TGTGCCAGCAGTTCTCCAGACAGCTATGGCTACACCTTC.

This clone was counted once. The chain carries TRBV7-9 and TRBJ2-3; 7 bases line up with TRBD1. The CDR3 consists of 15 residues. J lost 4 bases, V lost 1 base, and 5 bases had no gene match. CDR1 is SEHNR, CDR2 FQNEAQ, per germline (reference sequence). The CDR3 is CASSLGRGQADTQYF. CDR3 nucleotide sequence: TGTGCCAGCAGCTTAGGAAGGGGGCAGGCAGATACGCAGTATTTT.

This clone has a single count. The gene calls are TRBV5-1 and TRBJ2-4; 11 bases map to TRBD2. The germline V gene encodes CDR1 SGHRS and CDR2 YFSETQ. The CDR3 sequence is 17 residues long. After removal of 4 bases from V and 8 bases from J, the junction contained 14 bases not matched to a gene. CDR3 residues: CASSPLVIAGGLDIQYF. CDR3 DNA: TGCGCCAGCAGCCCACTTGTGATAGCGGGGGGGTTGGACATTCAGTACTTC. The full variable domain, rest sourced from reference TRBV5-1 and TRBJ2-4, is KAGVTQTPRYLIKTRGQQVTLSCSPISGHRSVSWYQQTPGQGLQFLFEYFSETQRNKGNFPGRFSGRQFSNSRSEMNVSTLELGDSALYLCASSPLVIAGGLDIQYFGAGTRLSVL.

The chain employs TRBV7-9 and TRBJ2-5, with TRBD1 as a possible D gene (5 bases). The V end was cut by 0 bases, the J end by 4 bases, with 6 bases between. The germline gives CDR1 SEHNR, CDR2 FQNEAQ (reference sequence). This CDR3 comprises 13 residues. The CDR3 sequence is CASSLAGVETQYF. CDR3 coding DNA: TGTGCCAGCAGCTTAGCAGGGGTAGAGACCCAGTACTTC.

The chain employs TRBV2 and TRBJ2-5; 15 bases line up with TRBD2. The CDR3 has 19 amino acids. The J segment lost 0 bases and the V segment lost 6 bases, leaving 11 bases of the junction unmatched. Germline V gene sequence: CDR1 SNHLY, CDR2 FYNNEI. CDR3 protein: CASSSMGLAGGRYQETQYF. The CDR3 nucleotides are TGTGCCAGCAGCTCGATGGGACTAGCGGGGGGCCGGTACCAAGAGACCCAGTACTTC.

The chain employs TRBV10-3 and TRBJ2-1; 8 nucleotides align to TRBD2. Unmatched junction bases numbered 2, after V lost 4 bases and J lost 0 bases. In germline, CDR1 is ENHRY, CDR2 SYGVKD. The CDR3 runs 15 residues. Here the CDR3 DNA reads TGTGCCATCAGTGCGGCGGGGGGCTCCTACAATGAGCAGTTCTTC. Protein: CAISAAGGSYNEQFF.

This clone was found once. The V and J genes are TRBV5-1 and TRBJ1-1; D is possibly TRBD1 (6 bases). V lost 1 base and J 6 bases, leaving 13 bases between the germline ends. The CDR3 loop spans 14 amino acids. In germline, CDR1 is SGHRS, CDR2 YFSETQ. The CDR3 sequence: CASSLTEGTSEAFF. CDR3 bases: TGCGCCAGCAGCTTGACGGAAGGGACATCTGAAGCTTTCTTT.

The V gene is TRBV4-3, the J gene TRBJ1-5, with 10 bases lining up with TRBD1. V was pared by 4 bases and J by 2 bases, with 5 bases of the junction left unmatched. The CDR3 has 16 residues. CDR1 is LGHNA and CDR2 is YSLEER in the germline V gene. DNA of the CDR3: TGCGCCAGCAGCCCAGGACAGGGGGGTGGCAATCAGCCCCAGCATTTT. Protein: CASSPGQGGGNQPQHF.

The rearrangement uses TRBV3-1 (or the pseudogene TRBV3-2) and TRBJ1-1; D unresolved. The germline V and J ends were trimmed by 4 bases and 13 bases, with 16 bases remaining between them. The germline V gene encodes CDR1 LGHDT and CDR2 YNNKEL (reference sequence). This CDR3 is built from 12 residues. The CDR3 here is CASSPYPLRVFF. Written as DNA, the CDR3 is TGTGCCAGCAGCCCCTACCCGTTGAGGGTTTTCTTT.